These 19 T cell receptor beta chains were all obtained from the same sample, sequenced in a study of identical twins. TCRdb analysed the 5' RACE reads with MiXCR anew, one entry per CDR3 protein. Among approximately 670,000 distinct CDR3 sequences listed, around 6% were seen once. Sequences were obtained from naive T cells sorted from blood. These receptors came from a young man in good health.

This clonotype came up many times. This rearrangement joins TRBV7-9 to TRBJ1-1; no definite D call. Germline assignment: CDR1 SEHNR and CDR2 FQNEAQ (reference sequence). The CDR3 contains 13 residues. Trimming cost V 5 bases and J 8 bases, with 15 bases left between them. The CDR3 region has the DNA TGTGCCAGCAGCCCTGTTTCCTTAGGGGAAGCTTTCTTT. Translating it yields CASSPVSLGEAFF.

This clonotype was recorded many times. This sequence joins TRBV15 and TRBJ2-1; a possible D gene is TRBD2 (6 bases). This CDR3 has 13 residues. Between the trimmed V and J ends, which lost 3 bases and 4 bases, there was a span of 7 bases. CDR1 LNHNV and CDR2 YYDKDF come from the germline V gene (reference sequence). The CDR3 DNA reads as TGTGCCACCAGCAGGGGGACTTACAATGAGCAGTTCTTC. Its translation: CATSRGTYNEQFF.

The sample holds many counts of this clonotype. CDR3 protein: CASNQGGEAFF. The DNA of the CDR3 is TGTGCCAGCAACCAGGGTGGTGAGGCTTTCTTT. The chain employs TRBV12-3 or TRBV12-4 and TRBJ1-1; possibly TRBD1 for D (5 bases). The length of the CDR3 is 11 residues. Trimming removed 7 bases at V and 11 bases at J, with 14 bases between.

The chain carries TRBV27 and TRBJ1-3; D remains unclear. Germline assignment: CDR1 MNHEY and CDR2 SMNVEV (reference sequence). V dropped 5 bases and J dropped 4 bases, with 15 bases sitting between them. The length of the CDR3 is 15 residues. CDR3 region: CASSPDIAWGNTIYF. The CDR3 DNA reads TGTGCCAGCAGTCCCGACATTGCCTGGGGAAACACCATATATTTT.

This chain joins TRBV20-1 and TRBJ1-1; no clear D gene. The CDR3 runs to 14 residues. Germline V CDR1 and CDR2: DFQATT, SNEGSKA (reference sequence). Trimming cost V 1 base and J 6 bases, with 15 bases left between them. CDR3 DNA sequence: TGCAGTGCTAGAGGCAGGCTTGGAATAGCTGAAGCTTTCTTT. Translation: CSARGRLGIAEAFF.

This clonotype turned up a few times. The chain employs TRBV7-6 and TRBJ2-3, with a possible D match to TRBD2 (7 bases). This CDR3 is 15 amino acids long. Germline-derived CDR1 and CDR2 are SGHVS and FNYEAQ. The ends were cut back, 5 bases at V and 4 bases at J, with 16 bases in the middle. The CDR3 region has the DNA TGTGCCAGCAGCCGAGGGGGGGAGAAGGCAGATACGCAGTATTTT. It is translated as CASSRGGEKADTQYF.

The chain carries TRBV11-2 and TRBJ2-1; D is uncertain. CDR1 SGHAT and CDR2 FQNNGV come from the germline V gene. Trimming took 1 base from V and 6 from J, leaving 16 bases between them. The CDR3 length is 16 residues. The CDR3 DNA follows: TGTGCCAGCAGCTTAGGGTTCTGGGGAAGTATCAATGAGCAGTTCTTC. This translates into CASSLGFWGSINEQFF.

This clonotype was detected ten times or more. The rearrangement joins TRBV20-1 to TRBJ2-5; 13 bases align to TRBD2. There are 14 residues in the CDR3. The germline V gene has CDR1 DFQATT and CDR2 SNEGSKA (reference sequence). After removal of 6 bases from V and 5 bases from J, the junction contained 6 bases not matched to a gene. The CDR3 here is CSARTSGRLETQYF. The CDR3, as DNA: TGCAGTGCAAGGACTAGCGGGAGACTGGAGACCCAGTACTTC.

This clonotype occurred many times. The CDR3 bases are TGTGCCAGCGGCCCTGGTGGTCAGCCCCAGCATTTT. It yields the protein CASGPGGQPQHF. The V and J genes are TRBV12-3 or TRBV12-4 and TRBJ1-5; no clear D gene. Trimming pared 8 bases from V and 6 bases from J, leaving 11 bases between. The CDR3 contains 12 residues.

This clonotype was picked up a small number of times. The J gene is TRBJ2-3, the V gene TRBV15; D call uncertain. CDR1 is LNHNV, CDR2 YYDKDF, per germline (reference sequence). The CDR3 covers 15 residues. Trimming pared 0 bases from V and 2 bases from J, leaving 9 bases between. The CDR3 region has the DNA TGTGCCACCAGCAGAGATGCAATACTCACAGATACGCAGTATTTT. Translation: CATSRDAILTDTQYF.

This clonotype has a count of ten or more. The rearrangement links TRBV12-3 or TRBV12-4 to TRBJ2-1; possible D gene TRBD2, 6 bases. The CDR3 has 16 amino acids. V was pared by 3 bases and J by 1 base, with 13 bases between. As DNA, the CDR3 is TGTGCCAGCAGTTTTTTCAAGACTAGATCCTACAATGAGCAGTTCTTC. Its protein product is CASSFFKTRSYNEQFF.

This clonotype was detected ten times or more. The chain uses TRBV29-1 and TRBJ2-5; 7 bases line up with TRBD2. The CDR3 loop spans 13 amino acids. Germline loops: CDR1 SQVTM, CDR2 ANQGSEA. Trimming took 4 bases from V and 9 from J; bases not matched to a gene: 11. CDR3 protein: CSVVMAGREAQYF. The CDR3 DNA reads as TGCAGCGTTGTTATGGCTGGACGGGAGGCCCAGTACTTC.

The V and J genes are TRBV20-1 and TRBJ2-2, with D maybe TRBD2 (5 bases). The germline V gene encodes CDR1 DFQATT and CDR2 SNEGSKA (reference sequence). The CDR3 totals 15 residues. Between the trimmed V and J ends, which lost 0 bases and 5 bases, there was a span of 13 bases. CDR3 DNA sequence: TGCAGTGCTAGAGATCTCAGGCGGAGGACCGGGGAGCTGTTTTTT. It is translated as CSARDLRRRTGELFF.

The rearrangement joins TRBV20-1 to TRBJ1-5; D not certain. The CDR3 length is 14 residues. CDR1 is DFQATT and CDR2 is SNEGSKA in the germline V gene (reference sequence). V lost 6 bases and J lost 2, with 14 bases in between. For the CDR3, the DNA is TGCAGTGCCCGATTAGGTTGGCGCAATCAGCCCCAGCATTTT. It specifies CSARLGWRNQPQHF.

This clonotype was found many times. The chain recombines TRBV6-5 with TRBJ1-5; maybe TRBD1 (5 bases). Germline-derived CDR1 and CDR2 are MNHEY and SVGAGI. This CDR3 contains 17 residues. Trimming shortened V by 0 bases and J by 0 bases, and 12 bases separated the two germline ends. CDR3 loop: CASSYSGTGYSNQPQHF. The DNA of the CDR3 is TGTGCCAGCAGTTACTCGGGGACGGGATATAGCAATCAGCCCCAGCATTTT.

At least ten counts were recorded for this clonotype. The rearrangement uses TRBV15 and TRBJ1-1, with 7 bases identical to TRBD1. The length of the CDR3 is 16 residues. The V gene's germline CDR1 is LNHNV and CDR2 YYDKDF (reference sequence). The V and J ends lost 3 bases and 0 bases, in that order; junction bases with no gene match: 7. The CDR3 region is CATSSPGQNMNTEAFF. For the CDR3, the DNA is TGTGCCACCAGCAGCCCGGGACAGAACATGAACACTGAAGCTTTCTTT. Full variable domain (rest looked up from reference TRBV15 and TRBJ1-1): DAMVIQNPRYQVTQFGKPVTLSCSQTLNHNVMYWYQQKSSQAPKLLFHYYDKDFNNEADTPDNFQSRRPNTSFCFLDIRSPGLGDTAMYLCATSSPGQNMNTEAFFGQGTRLTVV.

The sample holds many counts of this clonotype. V and J are TRBV5-1 and TRBJ2-1; D is unclear. Per germline, CDR1 SGHRS and CDR2 YFSETQ. Trimming removed 1 base from V and 5 bases from J, with 7 bases in between. The CDR3 consists of 13 residues. The CDR3, as DNA: TGCGCCAGCAGCTTGCCCAGGAACAATGAGCAGTTCTTC. It codes for CASSLPRNNEQFF. The variable domain in full, with the rest retrieved from reference TRBV5-1 and TRBJ2-1, is KAGVTQTPRYLIKTRGQQVTLSCSPISGHRSVSWYQQTPGQGLQFLFEYFSETQRNKGNFPGRFSGRQFSNSRSEMNVSTLELGDSALYLCASSLPRNNEQFFGPGTRLTVL.

The chain joins TRBV4-3 to TRBJ2-1; tentatively, D is TRBD1 (5 bases). This CDR3 region has 16 residues. CDR1 is LGHNA and CDR2 is YSLEER in the germline V gene. The V and J ends lost 0 bases and 4 bases respectively, with 13 bases between them. This CDR3 reads CASSQDWERGYNEQFF. The DNA of the CDR3 is TGCGCCAGCAGCCAAGATTGGGAAAGGGGTTACAATGAGCAGTTCTTC.

This clonotype was seen many times. The V and J genes are TRBV6-1 and TRBJ2-7, with D perhaps TRBD1 or TRBD2 (5 bases each). The CDR3 sequence is 15 residues long. Looked up from germline, CDR1 is MNHNS and CDR2 is SASEGT. Trimming shortened V by 9 bases and J by 3 bases, and 21 bases separated the two germline ends. The chain's CDR3 is CARGDGPPVLYEQYV. As DNA, the CDR3 is TGTGCCAGGGGGGACGGGCCCCCCGTTCTCTACGAGCAGTACGTC.